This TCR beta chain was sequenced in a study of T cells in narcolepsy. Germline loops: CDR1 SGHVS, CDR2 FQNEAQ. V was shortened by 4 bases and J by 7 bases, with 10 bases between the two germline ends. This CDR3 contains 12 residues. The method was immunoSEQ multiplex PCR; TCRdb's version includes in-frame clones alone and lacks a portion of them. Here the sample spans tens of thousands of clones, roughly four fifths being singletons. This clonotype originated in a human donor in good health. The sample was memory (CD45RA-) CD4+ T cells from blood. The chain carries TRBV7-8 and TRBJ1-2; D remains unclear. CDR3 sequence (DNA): TGTGCCAGCAGCTATCTTGCTGGTGGCTACACCTTC. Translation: CASSYLAGGYTF.